A selection of T cell receptor beta chains follows, all from one sample in a study of beta chain features in type 1 diabetes. TCRdb keeps only in-frame clones here, not all; method: immunoSEQ multiplex PCR. The sample consists of over 700,000 clones, roughly a sixth of them appearing once. Sequenced: naive CD4+ T cells from blood. These receptors originate from a woman younger than 30 in good health. Each CDR3 is given with its conserved first and last residue. A D gene is named only where the DNA matches it firmly. Size is omitted from some rows. Given values are once, few, many or a class for expanded clones.

clone size: -
D gene: -
V gene: TRBV4-3
J gene: TRBJ1-2
CDR3 DNA: TGCGCCAGCAGCCAAGAAAAGGGAATGGGCTATGGCTACACCTTC
CDR3 protein: CASSQEKGMGYGYTF

clone size: -
D gene: TRBD2
V gene: TRBV10-3
J gene: TRBJ2-1
CDR3 DNA: TGTGCCATCAGTGAGAGGGGAGCGGGAGGGCCAGGTGAGCAGTTCTTC
CDR3 protein: CAISERGAGGPGEQFF

clone size: -
D gene: -
V gene: TRBV28
J gene: TRBJ1-6
CDR3 DNA: TGTGCCAGCAGTTTGGGATCACCCCTCCACTTT
CDR3 protein: CASSLGSPLHF

clone size: -
D gene: TRBD2
V gene: TRBV27
J gene: TRBJ2-2
CDR3 DNA: TGTGCCAGCAGTTTACGGAGACTAGCTGGCGGGGAGCTGTTTTTT
CDR3 protein: CASSLRRLAGGELFF

clone size: -
D gene: -
V gene: TRBV28
J gene: TRBJ2-5
CDR3 DNA: TGTGCCAGCAGCCAAACGGGGGGACAGACTAGGGCCGGTGAGACCCAGTACTTC
CDR3 protein: CASSQTGGQTRAGETQYF

clone size: few
D gene: TRBD2
V gene: TRBV5-6
J gene: TRBJ2-5
CDR3 DNA: TGTGCCAGCAGCTTCTTGAGCGGGGGGGGGACCCAGTACTTC
CDR3 protein: CASSFLSGGGTQYF

clone size: -
D gene: TRBD1
V gene: TRBV7-7
J gene: TRBJ2-7
CDR3 DNA: TGTGCTAGCAGCTTAGGGACCGGGACAGCGTACGAGCAGTACTTC
CDR3 protein: CASSLGTGTAYEQYF

clone size: few
D gene: -
V gene: TRBV2
J gene: TRBJ2-7
CDR3 DNA: TGTGCCAGCAGTGAGGGTCAGGGACCTTCGTACTTC
CDR3 protein: CASSEGQGPSYF

clone size: -
D gene: -
V gene: TRBV4-2
J gene: TRBJ2-3
CDR3 DNA: TGTGCCAGCAGCCAAGAGACGCGAACAGATACGCAGTATTTT
CDR3 protein: CASSQETRTDTQYF

clone size: -
D gene: TRBD1
V gene: TRBV28
J gene: TRBJ1-4
CDR3 DNA: TGTGCCAGCAGTTTAGGACAGGGGATGGAAAAACTGTTTTTT
CDR3 protein: CASSLGQGMEKLFF

clone size: -
D gene: -
V gene: TRBV4-1
J gene: TRBJ2-3
CDR3 DNA: TGCGCCAGCGCATTAGTAGGCGAGGATACGCAGTATTTT
CDR3 protein: CASALVGEDTQYF

clone size: -
D gene: -
V gene: TRBV29-1
J gene: TRBJ1-1
CDR3 DNA: TGCAGCGTTGTAGGGAGTGGGAACACTGAAGCTTTCTTT
CDR3 protein: CSVVGSGNTEAFF

clone size: -
D gene: TRBD1
V gene: TRBV28
J gene: TRBJ2-1
CDR3 DNA: TGTGCCAGCAGTTTATGGAGCGACAGGGAGAACAATGAGCAGTTCTTC
CDR3 protein: CASSLWSDRENNEQFF

clone size: -
D gene: TRBD2
V gene: TRBV20-1
J gene: TRBJ2-1
CDR3 DNA: TGCAGTGCTAGAGAGGTCAGCGGGGAGTTCTTC
CDR3 protein: CSAREVSGEFF

clone size: -
D gene: -
V gene: TRBV7-8
J gene: TRBJ2-3
CDR3 DNA: TGTGCCAGCAGCTTAGGCACAGATACGCAGTATTTT
CDR3 protein: CASSLGTDTQYF

clone size: few
D gene: TRBD2
V gene: TRBV11-2
J gene: TRBJ2-7
CDR3 DNA: TGTGCCAGCAGACGAGCGGGAACAAGCTCCTACGAGCAGTACTTC
CDR3 protein: CASRRAGTSSYEQYF

clone size: -
D gene: -
V gene: TRBV11-2
J gene: TRBJ2-1
CDR3 DNA: TGTGCCAGCAGCTTAGACTCCGGGGGCTACAATGAGCAGTTCTTC
CDR3 protein: CASSLDSGGYNEQFF

clone size: -
D gene: -
V gene: TRBV6-5
J gene: TRBJ2-5
CDR3 DNA: TGTGCCAGCAGTGAACGGCAGGACCAAGGGACCCAGTACTTC
CDR3 protein: CASSERQDQGTQYF

clone size: few
D gene: TRBD1
V gene: TRBV10-3
J gene: TRBJ2-7
CDR3 DNA: TGTGCCATCGGGGACAGAACCTACGAGCAGTACTTC
CDR3 protein: CAIGDRTYEQYF

clone size: -
D gene: TRBD2
V gene: TRBV4-2
J gene: TRBJ2-1
CDR3 DNA: TGTGCCAGCAGCCAAGTTGGACTAGCGGGGAACAATGAGCAGTTCTTC
CDR3 protein: CASSQVGLAGNNEQFF

clone size: few
D gene: -
V gene: TRBV4-2
J gene: TRBJ2-3
CDR3 DNA: TGTGCCAGCAGCCAATCGGGTGGCGGAGATACGCAGTATTTT
CDR3 protein: CASSQSGGGDTQYF

clone size: -
D gene: -
V gene: TRBV7-3
J gene: TRBJ2-2
CDR3 DNA: TGTGCCAGCAGCTTGGTAGCAGCGAACACCGGGGAGCTGTTTTTT
CDR3 protein: CASSLVAANTGELFF

clone size: -
D gene: -
V gene: TRBV4-3
J gene: TRBJ1-2
CDR3 DNA: TGCGCCAGCAGCCAAGAAGCAGGGACGGGAGGCTACACCTTC
CDR3 protein: CASSQEAGTGGYTF

clone size: -
D gene: TRBD2
V gene: TRBV27
J gene: TRBJ2-3
CDR3 DNA: TGTGCCAGCAGTTTACATCCGGGACTAGACCGCACAGATACGCAGTATTTT
CDR3 protein: CASSLHPGLDRTDTQYF

clone size: few
D gene: -
V gene: TRBV5-1
J gene: TRBJ2-4
CDR3 DNA: TGCGCCAGCAGCTTGGCCCAGGGGAACATTCAGTACTTC
CDR3 protein: CASSLAQGNIQYF

clone size: few
D gene: -
V gene: TRBV11-2
J gene: TRBJ2-7
CDR3 DNA: TGTGCCAGCAGCTTCCGGGCAGGGTGGTTGAACGAGCAGTACTTC
CDR3 protein: CASSFRAGWLNEQYF

clone size: -
D gene: -
V gene: TRBV27
J gene: TRBJ1-2
CDR3 DNA: TGTGCCAGCAGTTTGAGGGGGGGCCCCTATGGCTACACCTTC
CDR3 protein: CASSLRGGPYGYTF

clone size: -
D gene: -
V gene: TRBV2
J gene: TRBJ2-1
CDR3 DNA: TGTGCCAGCCTAGGACAGCCAGGGACTAAGCGGGCTTTCAGCTACAATGAGCAGTTCTTC
CDR3 protein: CASLGQPGTKRAFSYNEQFF

clone size: -
D gene: -
V gene: TRBV18
J gene: TRBJ1-1
CDR3 DNA: TGTGCCAGCTCACCAGACTCCAGTTTCTCTGAAGCTTTCTTT
CDR3 protein: CASSPDSSFSEAFF

clone size: few
D gene: TRBD2
V gene: TRBV2
J gene: TRBJ2-3
CDR3 DNA: TGTGCCAGCAGGGCGCGGGAGAGACCGTATTTT
CDR3 protein: CASRARERPYF

clone size: -
D gene: TRBD2
V gene: TRBV5-1
J gene: TRBJ2-4
CDR3 DNA: TGCGCCAGCAGCCGAGGACTAGCGGAATCACGAGCCAAAAACATTCAGTACTTC
CDR3 protein: CASSRGLAESRAKNIQYF

clone size: -
D gene: -
V gene: TRBV7-9
J gene: TRBJ1-1
CDR3 DNA: TGTGCCAGCATGTCCTGGGCAGACACTGAAGCTTTCTTT
CDR3 protein: CASMSWADTEAFF

clone size: -
D gene: TRBD2
V gene: TRBV5-1
J gene: TRBJ2-5
CDR3 DNA: TGCGCCAGCAGCTTGAATATAGCGGGAGTCCCAGAGACCCAGTACTTC
CDR3 protein: CASSLNIAGVPETQYF

clone size: -
D gene: TRBD1
V gene: TRBV6-6
J gene: TRBJ2-5
CDR3 DNA: TGTGCCAGCAGTCAGACAGGGTTTAGGGAGACCCAGTACTTC
CDR3 protein: CASSQTGFRETQYF

clone size: few
D gene: -
V gene: TRBV7-2
J gene: TRBJ2-1
CDR3 DNA: TGTGCCAGCAGCGCCGGACTATACAATGAGCAGTTCTTC
CDR3 protein: CASSAGLYNEQFF

clone size: -
D gene: TRBD1
V gene: TRBV6-1
J gene: TRBJ2-7
CDR3 DNA: TGTGCCAGCAGGCCGGGACAGGCCTACGAGCAGTACTTC
CDR3 protein: CASRPGQAYEQYF

clone size: -
D gene: -
V gene: TRBV7-2
J gene: TRBJ2-6
CDR3 DNA: TGCGCCAGCAGCCAACGGGTTTTCCGGGCTGGGGCCAACGTCCTGACTTTC
CDR3 protein: CASSQRVFRAGANVLTF

clone size: few
D gene: -
V gene: TRBV5-1
J gene: TRBJ2-7
CDR3 DNA: TGCGCCAGCAGCTTGGGAGGGACCTACGAGCAGTACTTC
CDR3 protein: CASSLGGTYEQYF

clone size: few
D gene: -
V gene: TRBV28
J gene: TRBJ1-1
CDR3 DNA: TGTGCCAGCAGTTTATGGTCGGGGGGCGGGCCGAACACTGAAGCTTTCTTT
CDR3 protein: CASSLWSGGGPNTEAFF

clone size: -
D gene: -
V gene: TRBV28
J gene: TRBJ2-5
CDR3 DNA: TGTGCCAGCAGTTTAGGAGCCCCGGAGACCCAGTACTTC
CDR3 protein: CASSLGAPETQYF

clone size: few
D gene: TRBD2
V gene: TRBV11-2
J gene: TRBJ2-1
CDR3 DNA: TGTGCCAGCAGCACTAGCGGGAGCACCTACAATGAGCAGTTCTTC
CDR3 protein: CASSTSGSTYNEQFF